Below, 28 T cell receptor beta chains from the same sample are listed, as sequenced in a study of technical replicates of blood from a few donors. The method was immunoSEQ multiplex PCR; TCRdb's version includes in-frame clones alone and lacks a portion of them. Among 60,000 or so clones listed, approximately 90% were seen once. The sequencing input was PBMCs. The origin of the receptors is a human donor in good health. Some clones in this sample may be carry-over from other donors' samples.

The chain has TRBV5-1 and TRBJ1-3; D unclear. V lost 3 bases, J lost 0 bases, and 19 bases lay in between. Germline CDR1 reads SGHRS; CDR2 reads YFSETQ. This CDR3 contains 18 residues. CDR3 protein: CASSSQPGTVFSGNTIYF. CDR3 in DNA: TGCGCCAGCAGCTCACAGCCGGGAACGGTCTTCTCTGGAAACACCATATATTTT.

The chain's CDR3 is CASSQGLAGGPSYNEQFF. DNA of the CDR3: TGCGCCAGCAGCCAAGGACTAGCGGGAGGGCCGTCCTACAATGAGCAGTTCTTC. The genes are TRBV4-1 and TRBJ2-1; 14 nucleotides agree with TRBD2. Germline CDR1 and CDR2: MGHRA and YSYEKL. With V trimmed by 1 base and J by 1 base, 3 bases remained unmatched. The CDR3 extends over 18 amino acids.

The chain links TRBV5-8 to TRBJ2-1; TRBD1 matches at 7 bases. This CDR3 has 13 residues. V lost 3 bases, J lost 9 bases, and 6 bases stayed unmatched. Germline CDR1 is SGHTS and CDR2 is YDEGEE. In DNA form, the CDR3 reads TGTGCCAGCAGCTCCTACAGGGGATTTGAGCAGTTCTTC. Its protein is CASSSYRGFEQFF.

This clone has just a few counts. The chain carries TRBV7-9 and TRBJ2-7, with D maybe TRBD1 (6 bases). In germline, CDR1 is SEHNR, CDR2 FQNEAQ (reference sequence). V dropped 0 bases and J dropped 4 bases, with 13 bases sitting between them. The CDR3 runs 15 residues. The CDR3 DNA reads TGTGCCAGCAGCTTAGCCGACGGACAGACGTACGAGCAGTACTTC. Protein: CASSLADGQTYEQYF.

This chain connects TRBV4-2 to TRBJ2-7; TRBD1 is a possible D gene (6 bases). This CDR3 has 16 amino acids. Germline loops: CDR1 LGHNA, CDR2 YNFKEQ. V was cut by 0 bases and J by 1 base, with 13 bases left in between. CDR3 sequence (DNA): TGTGCCAGCAGCCAAGAAGGTGGAGACAGGTCCTACGAGCAGTACTTC. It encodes CASSQEGGDRSYEQYF.

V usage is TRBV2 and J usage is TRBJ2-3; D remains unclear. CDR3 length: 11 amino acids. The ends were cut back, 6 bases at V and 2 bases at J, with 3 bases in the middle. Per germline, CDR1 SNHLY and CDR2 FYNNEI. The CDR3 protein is CASRLTDTQYF. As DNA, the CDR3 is TGTGCCAGCAGACTCACAGATACGCAGTATTTT.

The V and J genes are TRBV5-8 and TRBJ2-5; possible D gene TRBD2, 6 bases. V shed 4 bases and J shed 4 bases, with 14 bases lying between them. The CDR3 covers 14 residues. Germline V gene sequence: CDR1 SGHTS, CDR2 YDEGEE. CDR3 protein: CASSRGGARETQYF. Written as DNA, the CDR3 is TGTGCCAGCAGCAGGGGCGGGGCCCGAGAGACCCAGTACTTC.

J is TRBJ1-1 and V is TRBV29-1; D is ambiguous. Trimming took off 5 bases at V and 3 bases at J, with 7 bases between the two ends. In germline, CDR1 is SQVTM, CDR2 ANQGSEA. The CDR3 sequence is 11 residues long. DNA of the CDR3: TGCAGCGTTTGGGAGGACACTGAAGCTTTCTTT. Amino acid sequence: CSVWEDTEAFF. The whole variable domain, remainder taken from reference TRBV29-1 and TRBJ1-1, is SAVISQKPSRDICQRGTSLTIQCQVDSQVTMMFWYRQQPGQSLTLIATANQGSEATYESGFVIDKFPISRPNLTFSTLTVSNMSPEDSSIYLCSVWEDTEAFFGQGTRLTVV.

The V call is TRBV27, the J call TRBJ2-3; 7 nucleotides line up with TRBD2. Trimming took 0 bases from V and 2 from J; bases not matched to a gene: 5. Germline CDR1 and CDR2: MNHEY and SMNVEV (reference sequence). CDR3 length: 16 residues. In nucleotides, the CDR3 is TGTGCCAGCAGTTTATCTGGAAGCGGGGCCACAGATACGCAGTATTTT. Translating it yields CASSLSGSGATDTQYF.

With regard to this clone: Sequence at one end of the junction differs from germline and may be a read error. CDR3 in amino acids: CASSEDLCGTSGGHHPSYEQYF. The DNA for the CDR3 is TGCGCCAGCAGCGAAGACTTGTGCGGGACTAGCGGGGGACACCACCCCTCCTACGAGCAGTACTTC. This chain connects TRBV4-3 to TRBJ2-7; TRBD2 matches at 14 bases. The germline V gene encodes CDR1 LGHNA and CDR2 YSLEER. The CDR3 sequence is 22 residues long.

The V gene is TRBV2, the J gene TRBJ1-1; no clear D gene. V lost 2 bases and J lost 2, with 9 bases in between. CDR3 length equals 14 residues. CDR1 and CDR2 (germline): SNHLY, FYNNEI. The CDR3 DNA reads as TGTGCCAGCAGTGAACGGGAAACTAACACTGAAGCTTTCTTT. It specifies CASSERETNTEAFF. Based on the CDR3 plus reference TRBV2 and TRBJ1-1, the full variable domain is EPEVTQTPSHQVTQMGQEVILRCVPISNHLYFYWYRQILGQKVEFLVSFYNNEISEKSEIFDDQFSVERPDGSNFTLKIRSTKLEDSAMYFCASSERETNTEAFFGQGTRLTVV.

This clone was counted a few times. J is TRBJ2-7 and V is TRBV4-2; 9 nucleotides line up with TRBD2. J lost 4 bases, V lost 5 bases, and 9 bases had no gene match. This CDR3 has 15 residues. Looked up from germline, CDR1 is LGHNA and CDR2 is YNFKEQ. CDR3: CASSSLAGVQYEQYF. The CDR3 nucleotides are TGTGCCAGCAGCTCCTTAGCGGGAGTTCAGTACGAGCAGTACTTC.

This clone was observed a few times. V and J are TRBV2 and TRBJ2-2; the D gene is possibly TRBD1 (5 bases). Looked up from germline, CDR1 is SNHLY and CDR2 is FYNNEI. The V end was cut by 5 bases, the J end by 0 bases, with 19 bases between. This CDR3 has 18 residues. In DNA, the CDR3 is TGTGCCAGCAGTCTGATCGGAACAGGAGACACGAACACCGGGGAGCTGTTTTTT. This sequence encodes CASSLIGTGDTNTGELFF.

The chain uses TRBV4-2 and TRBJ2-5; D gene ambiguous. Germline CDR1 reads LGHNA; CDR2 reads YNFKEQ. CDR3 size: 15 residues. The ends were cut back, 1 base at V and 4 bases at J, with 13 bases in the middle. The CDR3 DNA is TGTGCCAGCAGCCAAGGCGGCAGCTCAGCAGAGACCCAGTACTTC. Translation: CASSQGGSSAETQYF.

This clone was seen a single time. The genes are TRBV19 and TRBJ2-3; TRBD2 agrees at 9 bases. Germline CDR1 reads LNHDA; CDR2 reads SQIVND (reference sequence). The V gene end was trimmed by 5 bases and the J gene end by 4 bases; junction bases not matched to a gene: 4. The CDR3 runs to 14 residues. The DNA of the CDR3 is TGTGCCAGTAGTGTCGGCGGGAGGGCAGATACGCAGTATTTT. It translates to CASSVGGRADTQYF.

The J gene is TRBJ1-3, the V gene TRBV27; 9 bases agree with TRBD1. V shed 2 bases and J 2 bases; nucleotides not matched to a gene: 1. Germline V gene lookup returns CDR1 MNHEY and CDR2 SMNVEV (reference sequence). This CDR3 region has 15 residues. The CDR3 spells CASSLRQGAGNTIYF. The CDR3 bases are TGTGCCAGCAGTTTACGACAGGGGGCTGGAAACACCATATATTTT.

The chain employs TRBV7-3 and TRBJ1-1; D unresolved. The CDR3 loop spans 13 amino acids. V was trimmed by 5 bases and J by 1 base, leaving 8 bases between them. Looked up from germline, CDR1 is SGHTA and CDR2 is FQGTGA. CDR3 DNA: TGTGCCAGCAGCCCGAGGTGGAACACTGAAGCTTTCTTT. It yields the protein CASSPRWNTEAFF. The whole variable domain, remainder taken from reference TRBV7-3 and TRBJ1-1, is GAGVSQTPSNKVTEKGKYVELRCDPISGHTALYWYRQSLGQGPEFLIYFQGTGAADDSGLPNDRFFAVRPEGSVSTLKIQRTERGDSAVYLCASSPRWNTEAFFGQGTRLTVV.

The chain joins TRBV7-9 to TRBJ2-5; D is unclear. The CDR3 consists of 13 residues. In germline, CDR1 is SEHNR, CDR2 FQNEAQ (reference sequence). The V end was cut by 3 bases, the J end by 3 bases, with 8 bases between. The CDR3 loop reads CASSFWSEETQYF. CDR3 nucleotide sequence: TGTGCCAGCAGCTTCTGGTCAGAAGAGACCCAGTACTTC.

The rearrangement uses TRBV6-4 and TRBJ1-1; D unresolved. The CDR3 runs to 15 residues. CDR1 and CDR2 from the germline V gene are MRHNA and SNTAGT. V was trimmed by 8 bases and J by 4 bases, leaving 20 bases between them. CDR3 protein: CASPPNTNCGTEAFF. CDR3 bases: TGTGCCAGCCCACCCAACACCAATTGCGGCACTGAAGCTTTCTTT.

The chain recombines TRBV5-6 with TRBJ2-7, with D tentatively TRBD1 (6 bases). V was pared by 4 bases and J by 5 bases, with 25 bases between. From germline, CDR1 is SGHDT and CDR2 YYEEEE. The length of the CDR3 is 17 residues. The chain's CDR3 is CASSPIPRSRGAHEQYF. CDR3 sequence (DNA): TGTGCCAGCAGCCCCATACCCCGGTCCAGGGGAGCCCACGAGCAGTACTTC.

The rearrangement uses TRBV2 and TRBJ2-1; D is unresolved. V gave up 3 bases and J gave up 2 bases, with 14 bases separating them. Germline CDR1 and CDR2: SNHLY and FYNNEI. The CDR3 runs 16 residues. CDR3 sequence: CASSDPKTTAYNEQFF. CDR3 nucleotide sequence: TGTGCCAGCAGTGACCCTAAAACCACAGCCTACAATGAGCAGTTCTTC.

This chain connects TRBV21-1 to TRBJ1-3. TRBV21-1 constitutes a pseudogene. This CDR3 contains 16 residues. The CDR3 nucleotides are TGTGCCAGCAGCACCTCGGGTCTCCACTCTGGAAACACCATATATTTT. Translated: CASSTSGLHSGNTIYF.

The CDR3 loop reads CASSVRGNAFF. The CDR3 nucleotides read TGTGCCAGCAGTGTCAGGGGCAATGCTTTCTTT. This chain links TRBV2 with TRBJ1-1; a weak D match, TRBD1 (6 bases). This CDR3 contains 11 residues. The ends were cut back, 4 bases at V and 11 bases at J, with 11 bases in the middle. The germline V gene encodes CDR1 SNHLY and CDR2 FYNNEI.

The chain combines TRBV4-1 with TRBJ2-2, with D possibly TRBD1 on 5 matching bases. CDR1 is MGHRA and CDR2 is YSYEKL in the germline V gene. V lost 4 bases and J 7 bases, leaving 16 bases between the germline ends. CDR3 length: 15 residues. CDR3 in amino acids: CASSPVSWTSGELFF. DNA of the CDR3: TGCGCCAGCAGCCCAGTTTCGTGGACAAGCGGGGAGCTGTTTTTT.

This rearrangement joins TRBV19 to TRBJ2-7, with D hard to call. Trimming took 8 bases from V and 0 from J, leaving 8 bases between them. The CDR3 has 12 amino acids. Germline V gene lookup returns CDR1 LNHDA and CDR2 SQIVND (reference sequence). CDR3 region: CASGPHSYEQYF. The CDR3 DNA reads TGTGCCAGTGGGCCGCACTCCTACGAGCAGTACTTC.

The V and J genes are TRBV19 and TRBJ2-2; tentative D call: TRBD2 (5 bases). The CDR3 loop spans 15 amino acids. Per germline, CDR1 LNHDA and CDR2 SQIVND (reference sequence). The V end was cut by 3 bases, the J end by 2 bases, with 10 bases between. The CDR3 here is CASSIHRLNTGELFF. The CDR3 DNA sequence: TGTGCCAGTAGTATTCATCGACTAAACACCGGGGAGCTGTTTTTT. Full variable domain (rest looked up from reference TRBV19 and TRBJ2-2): DGGITQSPKYLFRKEGQNVTLSCEQNLNHDAMYWYRQDPGQGLRLIYYSQIVNDFQKGDIAEGYSVSREKKESFPLTVTSAQKNPTAFYLCASSIHRLNTGELFFGEGSRLTVL.

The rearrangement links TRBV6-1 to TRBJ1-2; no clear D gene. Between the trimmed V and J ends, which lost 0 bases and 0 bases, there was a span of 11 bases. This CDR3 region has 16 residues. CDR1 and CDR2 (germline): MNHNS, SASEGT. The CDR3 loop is CASSEATGSANYGYTF. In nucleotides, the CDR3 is TGTGCCAGCAGTGAAGCTACCGGTTCGGCTAACTATGGCTACACCTTC.

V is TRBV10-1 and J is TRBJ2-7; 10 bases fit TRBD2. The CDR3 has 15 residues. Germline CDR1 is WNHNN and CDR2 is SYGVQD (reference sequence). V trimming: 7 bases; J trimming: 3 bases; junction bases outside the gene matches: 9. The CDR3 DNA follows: TGCGCCAGCATATCTGGCCTAGCGGGAGACTACGAGCAGTACTTC. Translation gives CASISGLAGDYEQYF.